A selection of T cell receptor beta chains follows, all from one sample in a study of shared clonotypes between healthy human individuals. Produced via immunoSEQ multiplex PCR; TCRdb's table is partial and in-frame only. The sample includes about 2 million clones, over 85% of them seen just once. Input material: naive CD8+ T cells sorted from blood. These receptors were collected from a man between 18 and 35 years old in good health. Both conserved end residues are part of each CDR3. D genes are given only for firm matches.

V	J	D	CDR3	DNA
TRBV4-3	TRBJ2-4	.	CASSQDAAGGEAKNIQYF	TGCGCCAGCAGCCAGGATGCTGCTGGCGGGGAGGCCAAAAACATTCAGTACTTC
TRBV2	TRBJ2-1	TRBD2	CASSEYQRGSYLHEQFF	TGTGCCAGCAGTGAATATCAGCGGGGGTCCTACTTGCACGAGCAGTTCTTC
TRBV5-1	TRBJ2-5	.	CASSLAFPVGETQYF	TGCGCCAGCAGCTTGGCCTTTCCGGTCGGAGAGACCCAGTACTTC
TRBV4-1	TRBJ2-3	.	CASSQEMSTDTQYF	TGCGCCAGCAGCCAAGAGATGAGCACAGATACGCAGTATTTT
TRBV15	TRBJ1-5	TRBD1	CATSGRPPGGRGNQPQHF	TGTGCCACCAGCGGCCGCCCTCCAGGGGGAAGGGGCAATCAGCCCCAGCATTTT
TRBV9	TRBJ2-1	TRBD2	CASSGGTSLNEQFF	TGTGCCAGCAGCGGGGGGACTAGCCTCAATGAGCAGTTCTTC
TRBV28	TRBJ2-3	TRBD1	CASRLGTGAVTDTQYF	TGTGCCAGCAGGCTAGGGACAGGGGCGGTCACAGATACGCAGTATTTT
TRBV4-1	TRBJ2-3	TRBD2	CASSQGVAGGTDTQYF	TGCGCCAGCAGCCAAGGGGTAGCGGGGGGCACAGATACGCAGTATTTT
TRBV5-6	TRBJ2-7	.	CASSLEQLREQYF	TGTGCCAGCAGCTTGGAACAGCTGAGGGAGCAGTACTTC
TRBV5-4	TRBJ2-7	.	CASSWGSYEQYF	TGTGCCAGCAGCTGGGGCAGCTACGAGCAGTACTTC